This T cell receptor (beta chain) stems from a study of blood T cells in healthy people across ages. Remarks on this clonotype: Antigen specificity is unknown.

The use of a sample-barcoded 5' primer and a J-beta primer mix characterized a second PCR of roughly 6 to 11 cycles. TCRdb used MiXCR to reprocess the 5' RACE reads, holding one entry per CDR3 protein. The table has some 640,000 distinct CDR3 sequences, about half seen once; the top ten hold approximately 32%. Study-wide results and limits: Age advanced and TCR beta diversity per million T cells fell, roughly linearly.

Aged roughly 6 to 90, donors were systemically healthy Caucasians from Russia. The amount of total RNA extracted per sample was at least 5.5 micrograms. V gave up 9 bases and J gave up 5 bases; unmatched junction bases: 9. This CDR3 spans 13 amino acids. Germline assignment: CDR1 SEHNR and CDR2 FQNEAQ (reference sequence). The sequencing input was blood. The chain couples TRBV7-9 to TRBJ1-2, with 7 bases matching TRBD1. This sequence was found in a woman aged 55-70 years in good health. The CDR3 region is CASRTGPEYGYTF. CDR3 DNA: TGTGCCAGTCGGACAGGCCCTGAGTATGGCTACACCTTC.